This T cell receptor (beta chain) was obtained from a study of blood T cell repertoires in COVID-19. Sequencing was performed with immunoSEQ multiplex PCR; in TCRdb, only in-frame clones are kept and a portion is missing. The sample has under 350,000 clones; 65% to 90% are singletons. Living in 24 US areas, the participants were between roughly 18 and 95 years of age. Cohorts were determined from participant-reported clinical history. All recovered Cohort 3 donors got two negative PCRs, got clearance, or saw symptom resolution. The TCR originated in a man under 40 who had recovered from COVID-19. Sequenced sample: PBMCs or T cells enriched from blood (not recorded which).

This CDR3 reads CASSPGTRTDNEQFF. For the CDR3, the DNA is TGTGCCAGCAGCCCCGGGACACGTACGGACAATGAGCAGTTCTTC. The J gene is TRBJ2-1, the V gene TRBV5-4; D perhaps matches TRBD1 (6 bases). CDR3 size: 15 residues. V gave up 4 bases and J gave up 5 bases, with 16 bases separating them. Germline V lookup: CDR1 SGHNT, CDR2 YYREEE (reference sequence).